The T cell receptor beta chain described here comes from a study of blood T cell repertoires in COVID-19. In the study overall: COVID-19 samples from acute and convalescent phases originated in the United States, Italy and Spain. The analysed material was cDNA or gDNA that came from T cells, B-cell-depleted T cells, or PBMCs.

Trimming removed 2 bases from V and 6 bases from J; junction bases left unmatched: 8. CDR1 is LGHNA, CDR2 YSLEER, per germline. The CDR3 runs 16 residues. Original processing notes: The assay estimated nucleated cells by amplifying reference gene primers. Repertoires were generated with immunoSEQ multiplex PCR, while TCRdb's copy carries only in-frame clones and drops some. V, J and clone size are those of that table, while D and trimming were read from the DNA. The repertoire includes roughly 210,000 clones, about nine tenths of them detected once, and approximately 1.8% sits in the top ten. The sequencing input was peripheral blood. This chain links TRBV4-3 with TRBJ2-2; the match to TRBD1 covers 8 bases. This TCR derives from a man between 65 and 79 years old with acute or convalescent COVID-19. The CDR3 coding sequence is TGCGCCAGCAGCCAACTGGACAGGGCCGGAGCCGGGGAGCTGTTTTTT. Protein sequence: CASSQLDRAGAGELFF.